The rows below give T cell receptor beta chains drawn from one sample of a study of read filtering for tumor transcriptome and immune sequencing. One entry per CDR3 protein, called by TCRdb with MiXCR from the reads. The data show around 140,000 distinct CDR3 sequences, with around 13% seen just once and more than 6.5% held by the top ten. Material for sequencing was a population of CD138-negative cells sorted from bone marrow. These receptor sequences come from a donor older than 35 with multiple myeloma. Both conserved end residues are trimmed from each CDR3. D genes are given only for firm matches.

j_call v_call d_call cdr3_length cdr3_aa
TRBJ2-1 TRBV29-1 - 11 SVEQRNNNEQF
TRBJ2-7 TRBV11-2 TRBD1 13 ASSKQGGQGYEQY
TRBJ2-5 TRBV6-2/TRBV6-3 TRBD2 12 ASSYRWEGETQY
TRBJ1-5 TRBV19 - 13 ASGTPTVSNQPQH
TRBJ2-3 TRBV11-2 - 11 ASSLAGLPSQY
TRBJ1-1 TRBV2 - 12 ASKGKDVNTEAF
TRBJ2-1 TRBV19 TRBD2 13 ASSIGAGDYNEQF
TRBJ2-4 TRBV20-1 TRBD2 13 SAAPRGRSKNIQY
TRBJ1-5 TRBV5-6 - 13 ASSLGWASNQPQH
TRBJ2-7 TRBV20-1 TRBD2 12 SASGREGGYEQY
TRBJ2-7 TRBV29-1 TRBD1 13 SVRLRDRGSYEQY
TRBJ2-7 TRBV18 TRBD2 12 ASSPGLAPREQY
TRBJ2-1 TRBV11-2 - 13 ASSLVQLNYNEQF
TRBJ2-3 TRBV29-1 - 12 SVESRSHTDTQY
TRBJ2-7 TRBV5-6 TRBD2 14 ASSDSGLAGPYEQY
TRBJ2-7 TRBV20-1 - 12 SARDPEGRYEQY
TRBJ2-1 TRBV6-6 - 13 ASSPRGGLYNEQF
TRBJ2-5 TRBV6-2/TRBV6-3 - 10 ASSYPTETQY
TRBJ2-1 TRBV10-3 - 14 AISESKGTSGDEQF
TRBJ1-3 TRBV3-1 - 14 ASSHPTVSSGNTIY
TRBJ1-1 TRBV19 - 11 ASSMSQGSEAF
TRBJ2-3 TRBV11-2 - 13 ASSVDSGRIDTQY
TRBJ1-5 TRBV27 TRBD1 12 ASTPQGEGQPQH
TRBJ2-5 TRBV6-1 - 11 ATRHSSGETQY
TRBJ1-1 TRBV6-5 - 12 ASSYSLGVAEAF
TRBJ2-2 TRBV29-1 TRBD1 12 SVIRDRRTGELF
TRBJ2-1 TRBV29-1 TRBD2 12 SVASHSGSTEQF
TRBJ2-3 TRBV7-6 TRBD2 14 ASSLASSGSADTQY
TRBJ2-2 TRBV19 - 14 ASSIATGRGTGELF